A selection of T cell receptor beta chains follows, all from one sample in a study of blood T cell repertoires in COVID-19. Sequencing was performed with immunoSEQ multiplex PCR; in TCRdb, only in-frame clones are kept and a portion is missing. The profile shows a few hundred thousand clones, around 89% of them singletons. Sequencing used PBMCs or T cells enriched from blood (not recorded which). These receptors were collected from a young woman who had recovered from COVID-19. The CDR3 runs from the conserved cysteine through the conserved F or W. Each record gives: V gene, D gene, J gene, CDR3 length, CDR3 DNA, CDR3 protein. The D gene is left open where the match is weak.

v_gene: TRBV9; d_gene: TRBD1; j_gene: TRBJ1-4; len: 19; CDR3nt: TGTGCCAGCAGCGTAGTGGTTGAGGACAGGGCCATCCCGCGGGGAAAACTGTTTTTT; CDR3aa: CASSVVVEDRAIPRGKLFF
v_gene: TRBV29-1; d_gene: TRBD1; j_gene: TRBJ1-2; len: 12; CDR3nt: TGCAGCGTCAGACAGGGCTTGGGTGGCTACACCTTC; CDR3aa: CSVRQGLGGYTF
v_gene: TRBV7-8; d_gene: TRBD2; j_gene: TRBJ2-1; len: 18; CDR3nt: TGTGCCAGCAGGAGGGGGCAAGGAGCGGGAGGGCCAGACAATGAGCAGTTCTTC; CDR3aa: CASRRGQGAGGPDNEQFF
v_gene: TRBV5-1; d_gene: NA; j_gene: TRBJ1-2; len: 14; CDR3nt: TGCGCCAGCAGCTTGTCGGAACAGGTCCATGGCTACACCTTC; CDR3aa: CASSLSEQVHGYTF
v_gene: TRBV7-2; d_gene: NA; j_gene: TRBJ1-3; len: 17; CDR3nt: TGTGCCAGCAGCCAGAAGCGGAACATAGACTCTGGAAACACCATATATTTT; CDR3aa: CASSQKRNIDSGNTIYF
v_gene: TRBV28; d_gene: NA; j_gene: TRBJ1-5; len: 15; CDR3nt: TGTGCCAGCAGTCGAGAGGCAGGGGGCAATCAGCCCCAGCATTTT; CDR3aa: CASSREAGGNQPQHF
v_gene: TRBV28; d_gene: TRBD1; j_gene: TRBJ1-3; len: 16; CDR3nt: TGTGCCAGCAGCCTACCGGGACAGGTCTCTGGAAACACCATATATTTT; CDR3aa: CASSLPGQVSGNTIYF
v_gene: TRBV6-1; d_gene: NA; j_gene: TRBJ1-1; len: 16; CDR3nt: TGTGCCAGCAGTGAGTATCAGGGAGGCAAGAACACTGAAGCTTTCTTT; CDR3aa: CASSEYQGGKNTEAFF
v_gene: TRBV19; d_gene: TRBD2; j_gene: TRBJ2-7; len: 14; CDR3nt: TGTGCCAGTAGTACAGGACTAGCGGGAGCCGAGCAGTACTTC; CDR3aa: CASSTGLAGAEQYF
v_gene: TRBV28; d_gene: NA; j_gene: TRBJ1-3; len: 13; CDR3nt: TGTGCCAGCAGTACAGGGTACGGAAACACCATATATTTT; CDR3aa: CASSTGYGNTIYF
v_gene: TRBV28; d_gene: NA; j_gene: TRBJ1-2; len: 11; CDR3nt: TGTGCCAGCAGTTTCTATCATGGCTACACCTTC; CDR3aa: CASSFYHGYTF
v_gene: TRBV13; d_gene: TRBD1; j_gene: TRBJ1-2; len: 16; CDR3nt: TGTGCCAGCAGCCGGACAGGCGAACTTATTTCTCATGGCTACACCTTC; CDR3aa: CASSRTGELISHGYTF
v_gene: TRBV3-1/TRBV3-2; d_gene: TRBD1; j_gene: TRBJ1-1; len: 16; CDR3nt: TGTGCCAGCAGCTCCCCCCGGGACAGGGGCGTGACTGAAGCTTTCTTT; CDR3aa: CASSSPRDRGVTEAFF
v_gene: TRBV29-1; d_gene: NA; j_gene: TRBJ1-4; len: 14; CDR3nt: TGCAGCGTTAATACCAGGGGTGGGAGTGAAAAACTGTTTTTT; CDR3aa: CSVNTRGGSEKLFF
v_gene: TRBV6-5; d_gene: NA; j_gene: TRBJ2-5; len: 14; CDR3nt: TGTGCCAGCATATATAGGGTAGGGGAAGAGACCCAGTACTTC; CDR3aa: CASIYRVGEETQYF
v_gene: TRBV28; d_gene: TRBD2; j_gene: TRBJ2-1; len: 14; CDR3nt: TGTGCCAGCAAACTAGCGGGAGACCTCAATGAGCAGTTCTTC; CDR3aa: CASKLAGDLNEQFF
v_gene: TRBV29-1; d_gene: NA; j_gene: TRBJ2-4; len: 13; CDR3nt: TGCAGCGTTGAGGACCGAAGGGGAACCATTCAGTACTTC; CDR3aa: CSVEDRRGTIQYF
v_gene: TRBV6-5; d_gene: NA; j_gene: TRBJ2-7; len: 14; CDR3nt: TGTGCCAGCAGGCGAGACGGGATCCATGGGGAGCAGTACTTC; CDR3aa: CASRRDGIHGEQYF
v_gene: TRBV6-2/TRBV6-3; d_gene: NA; j_gene: TRBJ1-1; len: 13; CDR3nt: TGTGCCAGCAGTTACGCGGGACCGTTTGAAGCTTTCTTT; CDR3aa: CASSYAGPFEAFF
v_gene: TRBV28; d_gene: NA; j_gene: TRBJ2-2; len: 15; CDR3nt: TGTGCCAGCAGTCTAGGAGGGACCCTTCCGTTTGGGCTGTTTTTT; CDR3aa: CASSLGGTLPFGLFF
v_gene: TRBV9; d_gene: NA; j_gene: TRBJ2-2; len: 17; CDR3nt: TGTGCCAGCAGCGATACACTAGCCGGGACGAACACCGGGGAGCTGTTTTTT; CDR3aa: CASSDTLAGTNTGELFF